The present entry profiles one T cell receptor beta chain with its context. Its antigen is unidentified. Sample time point: week 35, safety follow-up. Every vaccination contained 300 ug of the mutant IDH1 20-mer peptide and was paired with topical imiquimod. Sequencing was performed with immunoSEQ multiplex PCR; in TCRdb, only in-frame clones are kept and a portion is missing. There are some 54,000 clones in the sample; roughly 84% occur only once, and under 5% lies in the top ten. The data originate from a study of a mutant IDH1 vaccine in newly diagnosed glioma. Study observations and caveats: Variations in leading peripheral T cell clonotypes appeared to have no connection with pseudoprogression.

This receptor was identified in a woman aged 18-29 years with glioma. The sequenced sample was PBMCs, obtained from a glioma patient whose treatment included an IDH1 peptide vaccine.

The CDR3 here is CASSVDRGNQPQHF. CDR3 bases: TGCGCCAGCTCCGTGGACAGGGGCAATCAGCCCCAGCATTTT. The chain joins TRBV5-1 to TRBJ1-5, with 8 bases aligning to TRBD1. The CDR3 extends over 14 amino acids. Germline V gene lookup returns CDR1 SGHRS and CDR2 YFSETQ. Trimming removed 7 bases from V and 2 bases from J; junction bases left unmatched: 5.